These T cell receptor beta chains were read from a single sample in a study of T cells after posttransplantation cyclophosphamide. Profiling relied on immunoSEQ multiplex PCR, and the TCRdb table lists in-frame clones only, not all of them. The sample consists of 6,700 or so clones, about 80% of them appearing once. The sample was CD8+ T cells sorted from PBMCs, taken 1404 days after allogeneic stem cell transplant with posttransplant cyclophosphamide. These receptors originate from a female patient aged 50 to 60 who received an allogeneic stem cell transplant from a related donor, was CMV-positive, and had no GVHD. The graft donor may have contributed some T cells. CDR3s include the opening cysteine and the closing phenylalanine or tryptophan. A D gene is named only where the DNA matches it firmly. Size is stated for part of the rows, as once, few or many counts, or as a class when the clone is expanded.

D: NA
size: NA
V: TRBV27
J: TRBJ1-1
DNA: TGTGCCAGCAGTGTAGGAACAGGGCCCTTGCACACTGAAGCTTTCTTT
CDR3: CASSVGTGPLHTEAFF

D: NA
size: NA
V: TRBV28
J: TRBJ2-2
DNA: TGTGCCAGCTGGGGCAGGGGGAACACCGGGGAGCTGTTTTTT
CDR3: CASWGRGNTGELFF

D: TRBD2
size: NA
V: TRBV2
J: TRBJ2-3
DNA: TGTGCCACTGCCTATAGTAGTAGCGGGAGGGCAGATACGCAGTATTTT
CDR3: CATAYSSSGRADTQYF

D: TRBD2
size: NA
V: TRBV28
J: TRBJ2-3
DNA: TGTGCCAGCAGTTTCTTGCGGGAGGGCCTCACAGATACGCAGTATTTT
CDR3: CASSFLREGLTDTQYF

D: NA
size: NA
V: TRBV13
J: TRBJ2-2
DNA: TGTGCCAGCAGCTTGGGAATAGCGGATAGAATGGACGGGGAGCTGTTTTTT
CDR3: CASSLGIADRMDGELFF

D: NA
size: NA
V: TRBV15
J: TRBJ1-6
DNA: TGTGCCACCAGCGGCCCAGGCCAGAATAGTTCACCCCTCCACTTT
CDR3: CATSGPGQNSSPLHF

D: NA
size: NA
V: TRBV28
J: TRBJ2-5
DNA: TGTGCCAGCTCGGGTGGAGTAGCGGTAGAGACCCAGTACTTC
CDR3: CASSGGVAVETQYF

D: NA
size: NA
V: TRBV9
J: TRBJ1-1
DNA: TGTGCCAGCAGCGTAGCTGACACCGGGGTGATGATGAACACTGAAGCTTTCTTT
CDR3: CASSVADTGVMMNTEAFF

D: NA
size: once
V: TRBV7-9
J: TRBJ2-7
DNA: TGTGCCAGCAGCGCCCCGGGAGTTAGCTCCTACGAGCAGTACTTC
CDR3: CASSAPGVSSYEQYF

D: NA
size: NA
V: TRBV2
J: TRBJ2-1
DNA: TGTGCCAGCAGTGAAGAGGGCAGGGGGGACAATGAGCAGTTCTTC
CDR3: CASSEEGRGDNEQFF

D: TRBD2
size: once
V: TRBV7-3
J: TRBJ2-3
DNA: TGTGCCAGCAGCTTAATAGTACTAGCGGGAGGGCCTCCAGATACGCAGTATTTT
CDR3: CASSLIVLAGGPPDTQYF

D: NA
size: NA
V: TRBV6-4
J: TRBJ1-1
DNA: TGTGCCAGCAGTGACTCCATGAACACTGAAGCTTTCTTT
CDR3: CASSDSMNTEAFF

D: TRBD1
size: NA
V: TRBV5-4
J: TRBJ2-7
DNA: TGTGCCAGCAGCCACGGACAGGCGGCCTACGAGCAGTACTTC
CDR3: CASSHGQAAYEQYF

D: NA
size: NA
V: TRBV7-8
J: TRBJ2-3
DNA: TGTGCCAGCAGCCTGAGGACAGCTAGCACAGATACGCAGTATTTT
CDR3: CASSLRTASTDTQYF

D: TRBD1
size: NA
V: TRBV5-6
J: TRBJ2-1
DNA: TGTGCCAGCAGCGGGGGACAGGGAAGCGATGAGCAGTTCTTC
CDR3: CASSGGQGSDEQFF

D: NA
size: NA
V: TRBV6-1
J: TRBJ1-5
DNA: TGTGCCATAAGGGGAGCAGGGGATCAGCCCCAGCATTTT
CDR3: CAIRGAGDQPQHF

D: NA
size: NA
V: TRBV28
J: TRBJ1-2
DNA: TGTGCCAGCAGTCTAGGGAGCCGCGGGAAGAACTATGGCTACACCTTC
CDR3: CASSLGSRGKNYGYTF

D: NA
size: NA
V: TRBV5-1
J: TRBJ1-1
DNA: TGCGCCAGCAGCTACTCAGGGGTGGGGGACACTGAAGCTTTCTTT
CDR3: CASSYSGVGDTEAFF

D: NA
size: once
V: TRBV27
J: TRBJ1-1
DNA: TGTGCCAGCAGTCCCACCCCCGGGAGGGGCAATGAAGCTTTCTTT
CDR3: CASSPTPGRGNEAFF

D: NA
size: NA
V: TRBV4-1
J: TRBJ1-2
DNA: TGCGCCAGCAGCCAATTGATCAGGGCCGGCTACACCTTC
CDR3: CASSQLIRAGYTF

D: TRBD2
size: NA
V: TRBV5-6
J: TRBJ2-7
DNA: TGTGCCAGCAGCCCCGGGAGGAGCATACACGAGCAGTACTTC
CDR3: CASSPGRSIHEQYF

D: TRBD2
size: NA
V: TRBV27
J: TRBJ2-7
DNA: TGTGCCAGCAGTTCCGGACTAGATTTCGACGAGCAGTACTTC
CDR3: CASSSGLDFDEQYF